The clone carrying this T cell receptor (beta chain) has at least ten counts. TCR beta CDR3 amplification used RNA transcripts. First-round RT-PCR employed HTBI primers, with a second-round multiplex PCR after it. MiXCR, applied by TCRdb to the multiplex PCR reads, yields one record per CDR3 protein. The sample yields approximately 410,000 distinct CDR3 sequences, just over 15% seen once. These data come from a study of Graves' ophthalmopathy and Graves' hyperthyroidism. Patients were left out if they had other autoimmune diseases, uncontrolled infections, pregnancy or lactation. From fresh peripheral blood, 8.5 to 10 ml in volume, the PBMCs were obtained. The length of the CDR3 is 16 residues. V was shortened by 3 bases and J by 2 bases, with 14 bases between the two germline ends.

Input material: peripheral blood. V gene TRBV12-3 or TRBV12-4 combines with J gene TRBJ1-5; a possible D gene is TRBD1 (6 bases). This TCR derives from a woman younger than 30 with stable Graves' hyperthyroidism. CDR3 DNA sequence: TGTGCCAGCAGTTTTCCCTACAGGGAGGGCAATCAGCCCCAGCATTTT. Encoded protein: CASSFPYREGNQPQHF.